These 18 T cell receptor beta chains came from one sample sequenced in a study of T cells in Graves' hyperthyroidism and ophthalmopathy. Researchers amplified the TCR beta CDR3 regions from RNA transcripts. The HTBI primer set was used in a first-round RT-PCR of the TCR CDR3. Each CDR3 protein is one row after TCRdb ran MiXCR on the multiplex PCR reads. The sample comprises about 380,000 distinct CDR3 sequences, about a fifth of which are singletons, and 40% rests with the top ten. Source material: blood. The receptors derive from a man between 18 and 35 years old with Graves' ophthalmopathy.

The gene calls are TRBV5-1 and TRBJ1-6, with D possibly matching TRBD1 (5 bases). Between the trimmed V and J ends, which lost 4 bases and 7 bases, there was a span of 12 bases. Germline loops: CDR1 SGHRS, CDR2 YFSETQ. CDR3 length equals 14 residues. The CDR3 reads CASSPPGVNSPLHF. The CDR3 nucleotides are TGCGCCAGCAGCCCCCCGGGGGTAAATTCACCCCTCCACTTT.

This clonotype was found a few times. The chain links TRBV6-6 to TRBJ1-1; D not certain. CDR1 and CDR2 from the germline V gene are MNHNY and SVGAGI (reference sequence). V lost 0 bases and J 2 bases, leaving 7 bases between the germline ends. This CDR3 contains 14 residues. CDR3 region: CASSYSNYNTEAFF. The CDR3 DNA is TGTGCCAGCAGTTACTCGAATTACAACACTGAAGCTTTCTTT.

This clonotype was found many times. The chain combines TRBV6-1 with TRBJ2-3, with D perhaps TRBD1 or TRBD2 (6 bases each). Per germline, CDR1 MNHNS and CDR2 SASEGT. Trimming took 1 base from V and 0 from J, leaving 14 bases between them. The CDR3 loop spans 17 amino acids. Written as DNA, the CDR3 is TGTGCCAGCAGTGAAGTCGGGGGCGGTCTTAGCACAGATACGCAGTATTTT. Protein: CASSEVGGGLSTDTQYF.

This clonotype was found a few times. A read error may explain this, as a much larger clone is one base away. The CDR3 reads CASGPRTRASTDTQYF. Written as DNA, the CDR3 is TGTGCCAGCGGCCCCAGGACTAGGGCGAGCACAGATACGCAGTATTTT. The V and J genes are TRBV11-2 and TRBJ2-3; TRBD2 matches at 7 bases. This CDR3 is built from 16 residues. The germline V gene has CDR1 SGHAT and CDR2 FQNNGV. The V segment lost 8 bases and the J segment 0 bases; nucleotides outside the gene matches: 11.

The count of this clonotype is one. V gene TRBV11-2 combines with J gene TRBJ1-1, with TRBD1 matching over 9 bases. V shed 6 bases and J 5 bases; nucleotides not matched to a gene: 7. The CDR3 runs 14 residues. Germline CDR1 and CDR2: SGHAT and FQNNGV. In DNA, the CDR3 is TGTGCCAGCAGAACCGGGACAGGGTTGACTGAAGCTTTCTTT. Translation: CASRTGTGLTEAFF.

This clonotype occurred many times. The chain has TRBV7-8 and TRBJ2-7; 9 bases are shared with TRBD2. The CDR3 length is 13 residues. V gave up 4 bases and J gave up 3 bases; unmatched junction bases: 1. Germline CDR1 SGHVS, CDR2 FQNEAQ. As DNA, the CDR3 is TGTGCCAGCAGCTCGACTAGCGGCTACGAGCAGTACTTC. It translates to CASSSTSGYEQYF.

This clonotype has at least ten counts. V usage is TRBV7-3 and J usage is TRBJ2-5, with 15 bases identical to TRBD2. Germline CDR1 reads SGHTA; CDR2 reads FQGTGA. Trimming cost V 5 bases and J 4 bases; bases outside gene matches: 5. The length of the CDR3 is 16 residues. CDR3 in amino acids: CASSAMGLAGGETQYF. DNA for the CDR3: TGTGCCAGCAGCGCAATGGGACTAGCGGGGGGAGAGACCCAGTACTTC.

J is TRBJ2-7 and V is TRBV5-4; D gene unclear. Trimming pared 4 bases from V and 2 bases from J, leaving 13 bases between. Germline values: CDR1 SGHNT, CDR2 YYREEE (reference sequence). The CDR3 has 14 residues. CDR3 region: CASSKDPGPYEQYF. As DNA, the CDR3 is TGTGCCAGCAGCAAGGACCCTGGCCCCTACGAGCAGTACTTC.

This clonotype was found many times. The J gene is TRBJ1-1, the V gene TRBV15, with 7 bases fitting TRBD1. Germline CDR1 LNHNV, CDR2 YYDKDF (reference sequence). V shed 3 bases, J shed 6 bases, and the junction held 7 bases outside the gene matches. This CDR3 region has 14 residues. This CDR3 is CATSRSPGTAEAFF. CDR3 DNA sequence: TGTGCCACCAGCAGGTCCCCAGGGACAGCTGAAGCTTTCTTT.

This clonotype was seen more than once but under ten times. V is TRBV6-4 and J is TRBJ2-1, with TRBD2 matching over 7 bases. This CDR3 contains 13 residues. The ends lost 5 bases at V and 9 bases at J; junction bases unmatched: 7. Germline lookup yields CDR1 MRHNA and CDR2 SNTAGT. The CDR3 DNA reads TGTGCCAGCAGTTTGGAGGGGAGGGGTGAGCAGTTCTTC. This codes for CASSLEGRGEQFF.

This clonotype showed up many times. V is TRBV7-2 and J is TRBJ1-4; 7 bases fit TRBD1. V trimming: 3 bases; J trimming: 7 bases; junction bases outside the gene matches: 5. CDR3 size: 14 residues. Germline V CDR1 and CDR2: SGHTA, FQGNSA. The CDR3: CASSFGQDPEKLFF. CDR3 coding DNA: TGTGCCAGCAGCTTCGGACAGGACCCTGAAAAACTGTTTTTT.

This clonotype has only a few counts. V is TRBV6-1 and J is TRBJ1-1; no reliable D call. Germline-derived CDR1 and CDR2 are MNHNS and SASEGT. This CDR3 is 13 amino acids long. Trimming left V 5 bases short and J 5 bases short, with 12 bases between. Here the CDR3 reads CASSPHEGTEAFF. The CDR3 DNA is TGTGCCAGCAGTCCACATGAAGGTACTGAAGCTTTCTTT.

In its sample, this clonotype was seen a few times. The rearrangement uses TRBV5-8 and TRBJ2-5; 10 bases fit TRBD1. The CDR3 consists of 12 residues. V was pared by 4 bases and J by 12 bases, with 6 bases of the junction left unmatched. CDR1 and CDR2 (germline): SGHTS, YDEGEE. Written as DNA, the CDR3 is TGTGCCAGCAGCACCGACAGGGGGCCCGAGTACTTC. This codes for CASSTDRGPEYF. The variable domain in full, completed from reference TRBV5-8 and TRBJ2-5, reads EAGVTQSPTHLIKTRGQQATLRCSPISGHTSVYWYQQALGLGLQFLLWYDEGEERNRGNFPPRFSGRQFPNYSSELNVNALELEDSALYLCASSTDRGPEYFGPGTRLLVL.

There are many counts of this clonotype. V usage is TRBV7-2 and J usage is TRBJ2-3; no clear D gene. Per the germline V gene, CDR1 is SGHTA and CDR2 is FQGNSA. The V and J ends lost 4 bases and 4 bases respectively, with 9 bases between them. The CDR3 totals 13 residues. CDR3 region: CASSYRPSDTQYF. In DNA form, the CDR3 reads TGTGCCAGCAGCTACCGGCCTTCAGATACGCAGTATTTT.

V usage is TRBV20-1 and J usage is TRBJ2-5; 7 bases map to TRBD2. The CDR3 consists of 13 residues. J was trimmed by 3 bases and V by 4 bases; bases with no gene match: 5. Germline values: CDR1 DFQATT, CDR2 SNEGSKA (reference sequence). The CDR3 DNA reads TGCAGTGCTACCTGGAGCGGGAAAGAGACCCAGTACTTC. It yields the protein CSATWSGKETQYF.

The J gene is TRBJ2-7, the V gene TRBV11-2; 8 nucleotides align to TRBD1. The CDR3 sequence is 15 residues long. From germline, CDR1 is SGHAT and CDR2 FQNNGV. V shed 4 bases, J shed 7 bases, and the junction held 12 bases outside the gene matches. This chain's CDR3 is CASSSDRGRAREQYF. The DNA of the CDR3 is TGTGCCAGCAGCTCCGACAGGGGAAGGGCGAGGGAGCAGTACTTC.

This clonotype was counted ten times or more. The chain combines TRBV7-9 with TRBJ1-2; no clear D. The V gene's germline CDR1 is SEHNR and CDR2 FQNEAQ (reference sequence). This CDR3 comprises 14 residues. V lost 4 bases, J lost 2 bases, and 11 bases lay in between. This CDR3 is CASSSLTENYGYTF. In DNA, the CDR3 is TGTGCCAGCAGCTCATTGACCGAAAACTATGGCTACACCTTC.

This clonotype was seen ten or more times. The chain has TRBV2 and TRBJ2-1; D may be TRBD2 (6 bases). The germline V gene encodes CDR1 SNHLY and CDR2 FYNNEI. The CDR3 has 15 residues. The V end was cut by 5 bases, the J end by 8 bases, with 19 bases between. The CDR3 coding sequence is TGTGCCAGCAGTAGTGAGCGCGGGGTGAAGGATGAGCAGTTCTTC. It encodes CASSSERGVKDEQFF.